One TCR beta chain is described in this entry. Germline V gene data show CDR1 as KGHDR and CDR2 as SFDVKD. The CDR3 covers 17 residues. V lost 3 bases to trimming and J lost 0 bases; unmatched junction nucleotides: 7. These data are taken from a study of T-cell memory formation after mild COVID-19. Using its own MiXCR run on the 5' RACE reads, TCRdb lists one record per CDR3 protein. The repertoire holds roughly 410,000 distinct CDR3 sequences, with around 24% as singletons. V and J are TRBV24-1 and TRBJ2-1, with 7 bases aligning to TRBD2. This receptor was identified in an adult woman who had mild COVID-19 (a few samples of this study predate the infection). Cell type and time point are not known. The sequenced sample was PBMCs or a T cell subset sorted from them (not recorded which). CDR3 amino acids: CATSDQRGLSSYNEQFF. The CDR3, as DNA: TGTGCCACCAGTGATCAGCGGGGACTTAGCTCCTACAATGAGCAGTTCTTC.